Each of the 22 T cell receptor beta chains below was sequenced from the same sample in a study of T-cell reconstitution after alpha-beta-depleted transplantation in children. A TCRbeta library incorporating unique molecular identifiers was prepared. TCRdb recomputed calls from the PCR reads with MiXCR, one row per CDR3 protein. The sample includes about 180,000 distinct CDR3 sequences, over 8.5% seen only once; the top ten take approximately 13%. Sequenced material: PBMCs, taken before TCRalphabeta/CD19-depleted stem cell transplant. The receptors shown here come from a boy aged 2 to 10 with acute myeloid leukemia, due to receive a stem cell transplant.

This clonotype showed up many times. The chain joins TRBV7-8 to TRBJ2-2, with a possible D match to TRBD2 (7 bases). The germline gives CDR1 SGHVS, CDR2 FQNEAQ. There are 17 residues in the CDR3. V was clipped by 4 bases and J by 0 bases, with 15 bases between them. CDR3 in DNA: TGTGCCAGCAGCTCTCGCTTCGGGGGGCCGAACACCGGGGAGCTGTTTTTT. Translating gives CASSSRFGGPNTGELFF.

This clonotype was observed many times. Mismatch with germline at one junction end may stem from a read error. This rearrangement joins TRBV28 to TRBJ1-3, with a tentative D call TRBD1 (6 bases). CDR3 length equals 14 residues. Germline values: CDR1 MDHEN, CDR2 SYDVKM. The CDR3 here is CASRLQGSGNTIYF. The CDR3 bases are TGTGCCAGCCGTTTACAGGGTTCTGGAAACACCATATATTTT. Full variable domain (outside the CDR3, taken from reference TRBV28 and TRBJ1-3): DVKVTQSSRYLVKRTGEKVFLECVQDMDHENMFWYRQDPGLGLRLIYFSYDVKMKEKGDIPEGYSVSREKKERFSLILESASTNQTSMYLCASRLQGSGNTIYFGEGSWLTVV.

This clonotype was observed at least ten times. The V call is TRBV6-1, the J call TRBJ2-1, with D tentatively TRBD2 (6 bases). Germline V gene data show CDR1 as MNHNS and CDR2 as SASEGT. The germline V and J ends were trimmed by 4 bases and 7 bases, with 17 bases remaining between them. CDR3 length equals 15 residues. The CDR3 bases are TGTGCCAGCAGTGGCCAGGAGGGGATGAGGAATGAGCAGTTCTTC. Protein: CASSGQEGMRNEQFF.

This CDR3 reads CASSEGGSTEAFF. The DNA for the CDR3 is TGTGCCAGCAGCGAGGGGGGGAGCACTGAAGCTTTCTTT. V usage is TRBV9 and J usage is TRBJ1-1; possibly TRBD1 for D (6 bases). The CDR3 has 13 amino acids. The V end was cut by 3 bases, the J end by 4 bases, with 10 bases between. Germline assignment: CDR1 SGDLS and CDR2 YYNGEE.

There are many counts of this clonotype. The gene calls are TRBV25-1 and TRBJ1-4; no clear D gene. The V gene lost 2 bases and the J gene lost 5 bases, with 9 bases spanning the gap. The CDR3 loop spans 14 amino acids. Looked up from germline, CDR1 is MGHDK and CDR2 is SYGVNS. In DNA, the CDR3 is TGTGCCAGCAGTGAACTAGGTTGGAATGAAAAACTGTTTTTT. Amino acids: CASSELGWNEKLFF. Complete variable domain (other parts from reference TRBV25-1 and TRBJ1-4): EADIYQTPRYLVIGTGKKITLECSQTMGHDKMYWYQQDPGMELHLIHYSYGVNSTEKGDLSSESTVSRIRTEHFPLTLESARPSHTSQYLCASSELGWNEKLFFGSGTQLSVL.

This clonotype was detected ten times or more. This chain uses TRBV5-1 with TRBJ2-1; the match to TRBD2 covers 11 bases. Germline V gene sequence: CDR1 SGHRS, CDR2 YFSETQ. This CDR3 has 18 residues. The V gene end was trimmed by 0 bases and the J gene end by 0 bases; junction bases not matched to a gene: 5. The CDR3 spells CASSLGLAGLSSYNEQFF. The CDR3, as DNA: TGCGCCAGCAGCTTGGGACTAGCGGGATTGAGCTCCTACAATGAGCAGTTCTTC.

This clonotype was seen repeatedly, ten times or more. This rearrangement joins TRBV14 to TRBJ2-3; TRBD2 might be the D (5 bases). CDR1 is SGHDN and CDR2 is FVKESK in the germline V gene. V shed 2 bases and J shed 5 bases, with 11 bases lying between them. CDR3 size: 14 residues. The CDR3 is CASSQRGRQDTQYF. DNA for the CDR3: TGTGCCAGCAGCCAACGCGGGCGCCAAGATACGCAGTATTTT.

This clonotype has at least ten counts. CDR3 DNA: TGTGCCAGCAGTTATTACAGGGGTTCCAATGAGCAGTTCTTC. As protein: CASSYYRGSNEQFF. The J gene is TRBJ2-1, the V gene TRBV27; 7 bases map to TRBD1. Trimming at V came to 4 bases and at J to 6 bases, leaving 6 bases not matched to a gene. The CDR3 has 14 residues. Germline loops: CDR1 MNHEY, CDR2 SMNVEV (reference sequence).

This clonotype was recorded many times. The chain combines TRBV20-1 with TRBJ1-5, with D possibly being TRBD1 (5 bases). Germline-derived CDR1 and CDR2 are DFQATT and SNEGSKA (reference sequence). V was cut by 5 bases and J by 3 bases, with 11 bases left in between. CDR3 length equals 13 residues. CDR3 amino acids: CSALDSSNQPQHF. The CDR3 DNA sequence: TGCAGTGCTCTCGACAGTTCCAATCAGCCCCAGCATTTT.

Ten or more counts support this clonotype. The chain combines TRBV15 with TRBJ1-2; D is unclear. The CDR3 length is 14 residues. CDR1 and CDR2 from the germline V gene are LNHNV and YYDKDF (reference sequence). The germline V and J ends were trimmed by 7 bases and 4 bases, with 16 bases remaining between them. CDR3 nucleotide sequence: TGTGCCACCACCCCTGATAAGGAGGGCTATGGCTACACCTTC. This codes for CATTPDKEGYGYTF.

This clonotype was counted ten times or more. In nucleotides, the CDR3 is TGCAGTGCTAGAGCATCTAGCGGGTGGGGAGATACGCAGTATTTT. Its protein is CSARASSGWGDTQYF. The chain is built from TRBV20-1 and TRBJ2-3; 8 nucleotides agree with TRBD2. Germline CDR1 reads DFQATT; CDR2 reads SNEGSKA (reference sequence). The junction had 8 bases not matched to a gene; V was cut back by 1 base and J by 5 bases. This CDR3 spans 15 amino acids.

In this sample, this clonotype turned up many times. The chain uses TRBV5-1 and TRBJ2-1, with a possible D match to TRBD2 (5 bases). V was clipped by 3 bases and J by 7 bases, with 5 bases between them. In germline, CDR1 is SGHRS, CDR2 YFSETQ. The CDR3 is 11 amino acids. DNA for the CDR3: TGCGCCAGCAGCTGGAGGAATGAGCAGTTCTTC. It is translated as CASSWRNEQFF.

This clonotype was detected many times. The V gene is TRBV7-2, the J gene TRBJ1-2; 8 nucleotides line up with TRBD1. Germline loops: CDR1 SGHTA, CDR2 FQGNSA. J lost 4 bases, V lost 4 bases, and 8 bases had no gene match. The CDR3 is 15 residues long. The CDR3 coding sequence is TGTGCCAGCAGCTCTGACAGGGGAAGATCCTATGGCTACACCTTC. Its translation is CASSSDRGRSYGYTF.

This clonotype came up a few times. J is TRBJ2-4 and V is TRBV20-1, with D possibly TRBD1 on 5 matching bases. CDR3 size: 15 residues. The V end was cut by 1 base, the J end by 10 bases, with 20 bases between. Germline lookup yields CDR1 DFQATT and CDR2 SNEGSKA (reference sequence). The CDR3 DNA sequence: TGCAGTGCTAGAGCCCAGACAGCTCCCCAGACTATTCAGTACTTC. Protein sequence: CSARAQTAPQTIQYF.

At least ten counts were recorded for this clonotype. The V call is TRBV12-3 or TRBV12-4, the J call TRBJ1-6; 9 positions match TRBD1. This CDR3 has 17 amino acids. V shed 3 bases and J 3 bases; nucleotides not matched to a gene: 6. The CDR3 sequence: CASSFLVGQGYNSPLHF. The CDR3 bases are TGTGCCAGCAGTTTCCTCGTGGGACAGGGCTATAATTCACCCCTCCACTTT.

This clonotype occurred many times. V usage is TRBV29-1 and J usage is TRBJ2-1; 16 nucleotides match TRBD2. Germline-derived CDR1 and CDR2 are SQVTM and ANQGSEA. V shed 6 bases, J shed 8 bases, and the junction held 13 bases outside the gene matches. The CDR3 loop spans 17 amino acids. The chain's CDR3 is CSVPPLGLAGGLDEQFF. CDR3 DNA sequence: TGCAGCGTCCCGCCCTTGGGACTAGCGGGGGGGCTCGATGAGCAGTTCTTC.

This clonotype appeared many times. The chain combines TRBV3-1 with TRBJ2-1; 8 nucleotides agree with TRBD1. The CDR3 has 14 amino acids. CDR1 LGHDT and CDR2 YNNKEL come from the germline V gene (reference sequence). Germline trimming cut 4 bases from V and 5 bases from J; bases unmatched to any gene: 4. The CDR3 coding sequence is TGTGCCAGCAGCCTCCCGGGACAGGACAATGAGCAGTTCTTC. Protein: CASSLPGQDNEQFF.

This clonotype was found many times. This chain joins TRBV29-1 and TRBJ2-1; 8 nucleotides match TRBD1. Germline CDR1 reads SQVTM; CDR2 reads ANQGSEA. The CDR3 contains 11 residues. The ends lost 4 bases at V and 10 bases at J; junction bases unmatched: 3. CDR3 protein: CSVVSGGEQFF. CDR3 DNA: TGCAGCGTTGTATCAGGGGGCGAGCAGTTCTTC.

This clonotype was detected ten times or more. The rearrangement uses TRBV28 and TRBJ2-7; 7 nucleotides agree with TRBD1. In germline, CDR1 is MDHEN, CDR2 SYDVKM. Trimming cost V 7 bases and J 5 bases; bases outside gene matches: 11. This CDR3 contains 14 residues. The CDR3 is CASNPTGVLDEQYF. As DNA, the CDR3 is TGTGCCAGCAACCCCACAGGGGTTCTCGACGAGCAGTACTTC.

Many counts were recorded for this clonotype. The chain links TRBV5-1 to TRBJ2-7; TRBD2 matches 12 bases. CDR3 length: 15 residues. Trimming at V came to 4 bases and at J to 4 bases, leaving 6 bases not matched to a gene. Germline assignment: CDR1 SGHRS and CDR2 YFSETQ. CDR3 bases: TGCGCCAGCAGCCCTAGCGGGGGGGCCTTTTACGAGCAGTACGTC. Translation: CASSPSGGAFYEQYV.

This clonotype was counted at least ten times. V and J are TRBV5-1 and TRBJ2-5; 15 nucleotides match TRBD2. With V trimmed by 4 bases and J by 5 bases, 6 bases remained unmatched. CDR3 size: 16 residues. Germline values: CDR1 SGHRS, CDR2 YFSETQ. The chain's CDR3 is CASSPGTSGGHETQYF. CDR3 bases: TGCGCCAGCAGCCCGGGGACTAGCGGGGGGCACGAGACCCAGTACTTC. Using reference TRBV5-1 and TRBJ2-5 for the parts outside the CDR3, the full variable domain is KAGVTQTPRYLIKTRGQQVTLSCSPISGHRSVSWYQQTPGQGLQFLFEYFSETQRNKGNFPGRFSGRQFSNSRSEMNVSTLELGDSALYLCASSPGTSGGHETQYFGPGTRLLVL.

The genes are TRBV19 and TRBJ2-2; D is unresolved. Germline V lookup: CDR1 LNHDA, CDR2 SQIVND (reference sequence). CDR3 length: 16 residues. V was cut by 4 bases and J by 6 bases, with 18 bases left in between. The CDR3 protein is CASSNTQGRLSGELFF. The CDR3 nucleotides are TGTGCCAGTAGTAACACACAAGGAAGGCTCTCCGGGGAGCTGTTTTTT.